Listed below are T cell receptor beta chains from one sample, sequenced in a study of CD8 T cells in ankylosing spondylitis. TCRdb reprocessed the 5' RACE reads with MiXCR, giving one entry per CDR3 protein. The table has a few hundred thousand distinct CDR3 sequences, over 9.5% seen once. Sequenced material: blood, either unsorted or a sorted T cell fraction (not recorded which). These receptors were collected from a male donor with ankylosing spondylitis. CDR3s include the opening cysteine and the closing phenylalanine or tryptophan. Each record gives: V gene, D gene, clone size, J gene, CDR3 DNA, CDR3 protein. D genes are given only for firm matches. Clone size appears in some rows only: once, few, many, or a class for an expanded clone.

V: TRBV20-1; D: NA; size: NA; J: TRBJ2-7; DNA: TGCAGTGCTAAGGCTAGCAACTCCTACGAGCAGTACTTC; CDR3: CSAKASNSYEQYF
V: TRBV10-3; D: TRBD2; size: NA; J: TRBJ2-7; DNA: TGTGCCATCAGTGAGTCAGATAGCGGGAGCTCCTACGAGCAGTACTTC; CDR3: CAISESDSGSSYEQYF
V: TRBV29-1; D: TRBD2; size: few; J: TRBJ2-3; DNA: TGCAGCGCAGGGACTAGCGGGATGAGGAGCGCAGATACGCAGTATTTT; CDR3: CSAGTSGMRSADTQYF
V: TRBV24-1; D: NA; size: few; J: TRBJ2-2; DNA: TGTGCCACCAGTGATTTAGGGGCGAGGAACACCGGGGAGCTGTTTTTT; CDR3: CATSDLGARNTGELFF
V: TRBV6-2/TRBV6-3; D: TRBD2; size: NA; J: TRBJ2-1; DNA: TGTGCCAGCAGCCTAGCGGGAGGTTTGTGGAATGAGCAGTTCTTC; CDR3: CASSLAGGLWNEQFF
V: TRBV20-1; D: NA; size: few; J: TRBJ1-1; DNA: TGCTGTGCTAGGGATTGGCAGGGGACCGCGATGAACACTGAAGCTTTCTTT; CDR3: CCARDWQGTAMNTEAFF
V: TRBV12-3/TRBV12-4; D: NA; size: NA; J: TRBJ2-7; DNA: TGTGCCAGCAGTTTAGCGTTCAGAAGCTCCTACGAGCAGTACTTC; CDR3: CASSLAFRSSYEQYF
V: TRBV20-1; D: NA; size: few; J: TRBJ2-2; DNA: TGCAGTGCTAGACCTCCCGGGAGTAACACCGGGGAGCTGTTTTTT; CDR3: CSARPPGSNTGELFF
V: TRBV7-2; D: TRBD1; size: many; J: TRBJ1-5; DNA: TGTGCCAGCAGCTCCAGGACAGGGACCGATCAGCCCCAGCATTTT; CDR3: CASSSRTGTDQPQHF
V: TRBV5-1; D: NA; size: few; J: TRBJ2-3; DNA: TGCGCCAGCAGCTTCGGACTTGCTCCGACAGATACGCAGTATTTT; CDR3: CASSFGLAPTDTQYF
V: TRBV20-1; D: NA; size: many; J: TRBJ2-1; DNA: TGCAGTGCTAGAGGCGCAGGGGCGGCCTACAATGAGCAGTTCTTC; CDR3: CSARGAGAAYNEQFF
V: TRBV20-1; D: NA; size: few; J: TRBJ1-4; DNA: TGCAGTGCTGCGGTCAGGGGTGGTGAAAAACTGTTTTTT; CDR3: CSAAVRGGEKLFF
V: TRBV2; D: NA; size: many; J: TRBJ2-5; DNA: TGTGCCAGCAGTGGGGGGCGGCAAGAGACCCAGTACTTC; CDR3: CASSGGRQETQYF
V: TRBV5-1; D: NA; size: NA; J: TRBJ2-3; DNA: TGCGCCAGCAGCTTGGAGGGCGGTTTCGATGATACGCAGTATTTT; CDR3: CASSLEGGFDDTQYF
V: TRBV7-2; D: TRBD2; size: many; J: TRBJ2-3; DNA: TGTGCCAGCAGCTCTAGCGGGAGGGCCGCGGTAGATACGCAGTATTTT; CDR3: CASSSSGRAAVDTQYF